A selection of T cell receptor beta chains follows, all from one sample in a study of cytomegalovirus exposure and HLA in healthy donors. Clones were read by immunoSEQ multiplex PCR, and TCRdb kept only the in-frame ones, dropping some. The sample consists of roughly 45,000 clones, 94% of them appearing once. Sequenced: PBMCs. The receptors here all came from a woman aged 18-30 years in good health and CMV-seropositive. CDR3s include the opening cysteine and the closing phenylalanine or tryptophan. D genes are given only for firm matches. Clone sizes are given selectively: once, few, many, or a class where the clone is expanded.

d_call j_call v_call clone_size cdr3_aa cdr3_nt
TRBD2 TRBJ2-7 TRBV14 . CASSRRTSGYEQYF TGTGCCAGCAGCAGAAGGACTAGCGGCTACGAGCAGTACTTC
TRBD1 TRBJ1-2 TRBV28 . CASSLGDSYYGYTF TGTGCCAGCAGTTTGGGGGACAGCTACTATGGCTACACCTTC
. TRBJ1-1 TRBV27 . CASSSVTEAFF TGTGCCAGCAGTTCCGTCACTGAAGCTTTCTTT
TRBD2 TRBJ2-7 TRBV4-1 . CASSQGSGGGYEQYF TGCGCCAGCAGCCAAGGCTCGGGAGGAGGGTACGAGCAGTACTTC
TRBD2 TRBJ2-2 TRBV5-1 . CASSPTRLAAFPKGTGELFF TGCGCCAGCAGCCCTACCAGACTAGCGGCATTCCCCAAGGGGACCGGGGAGCTGTTTTTT
. TRBJ2-7 TRBV19 . CASSIGLGRYEQYF TGTGCCAGTAGTATAGGACTAGGACGCTACGAGCAGTACTTC
TRBD1 TRBJ1-1 TRBV11-2 . CASSPDREEAFF TGTGCCAGCAGCCCAGACAGGGAAGAAGCTTTCTTT
TRBD2 TRBJ2-3 TRBV10-1 . CASSESGRADTQYF TGCGCCAGCAGTGAGAGCGGGAGGGCAGATACGCAGTATTTT
. TRBJ2-2 TRBV4-1 . CASSQDLRNTGELFF TGCGCCAGCAGCCAAGATCTGCGGAACACCGGGGAGCTGTTTTTT
TRBD2 TRBJ2-7 TRBV10-3 many CAISDSSGFSYEQYF TGTGCCATCAGTGATTCTAGCGGTTTCTCCTACGAGCAGTACTTC
. TRBJ2-6 TRBV28 . CASSPEYNVLTF TGTGCCAGCAGCCCAGAATACAACGTCCTGACTTTC
TRBD2 TRBJ2-5 TRBV5-1 . CASSSGLAGTRETQYF TGCGCCAGCAGCTCCGGACTAGCGGGAACCAGGGAGACCCAGTACTTC
. TRBJ2-1 TRBV6-1 . CASSESLEYNEQFF TGTGCCAGCAGTGAGTCCCTGGAGTACAATGAGCAGTTCTTC
TRBD2 TRBJ2-7 TRBV27 . CASSLSIGLVFGEQYF TGTGCCAGCAGTTTATCGATTGGACTAGTGTTTGGAGAGCAGTACTTC
. TRBJ2-7 TRBV5-1 . CASSLAPEDYEQYF TGCGCCAGCAGCTTGGCGCCCGAGGATTACGAGCAGTACTTC
TRBD2 TRBJ2-1 TRBV4-3 . CASSPRTSGRTYNEQFF TGCGCCAGCAGTCCCCGGACTAGCGGGAGAACTTACAATGAGCAGTTCTTC
TRBD1 TRBJ2-3 TRBV11-2 once CASSLAHRGDTQYF TGTGCCAGCAGCTTAGCCCACAGGGGAGATACGCAGTATTTT
. TRBJ2-1 TRBV6-4 . CASSASGASSYNEQFF TGTGCCAGCAGCGCTAGTGGGGCTTCCTCCTACAATGAGCAGTTCTTC
TRBD2 TRBJ2-3 TRBV19 . CATSPLSGRARDTQYF TGTGCCACCTCCCCCCTCAGCGGGAGGGCTAGGGATACGCAGTATTTT
. TRBJ1-4 TRBV4-3 . CASNPTWGENEKLFF TGCGCCAGCAACCCGACCTGGGGAGAGAATGAAAAACTGTTTTTT
TRBD2 TRBJ2-1 TRBV7-2 . CASLKGRDGLGGRYNEQFF TGTGCCAGCCTCAAGGGGAGGGATGGATTGGGCGGAAGATACAATGAGCAGTTCTTC
. TRBJ1-5 TRBV27 . CASGTYNQPQHF TGTGCCAGCGGGACATACAATCAGCCCCAGCATTTT
. TRBJ1-6 TRBV27 . CASSLPGAGNSPLHF TGTGCCAGCAGTTTGCCAGGGGCTGGAAATTCACCCCTCCACTTT
TRBD1 TRBJ2-7 TRBV15 . CATSRSRDRGHEQYF TGTGCCACCAGCAGAAGCCGGGACAGGGGCCACGAGCAGTACTTC
. TRBJ2-7 TRBV27 . CASSLVIGLPYEQYF TGTGCCAGCAGCCTAGTGATAGGACTACCCTACGAGCAGTACTTC
TRBD2 TRBJ2-7 TRBV7-8 . CASSLGQMGLAVYEQYF TGTGCCAGCAGCTTAGGCCAGATGGGACTAGCGGTTTACGAGCAGTACTTC
. TRBJ2-2 TRBV29-1 . CSALQGTNTGELFF TGCAGCGCACTTCAGGGGACCAACACCGGGGAGCTGTTTTTT
TRBD1 TRBJ2-7 TRBV5-6 . CASSFLATQGAYEQYF TGTGCCAGCAGCTTCTTAGCGACGCAGGGGGCCTACGAGCAGTACTTC
. TRBJ2-6 TRBV15 . CATSRGDRTGANVLTF TGTGCCACCAGCAGAGGCGACAGGACTGGGGCCAACGTCCTGACTTTC
TRBD1 TRBJ1-5 TRBV6-6 . CASSRQGGNQPQHF TGTGCCAGCAGTCGACAGGGAGGCAATCAGCCCCAGCATTTT
TRBD2 TRBJ2-1 TRBV5-1 . CASRPPGLAGVNEQFF TGCGCCAGCAGACCCCCGGGACTAGCGGGAGTCAATGAGCAGTTCTTC
TRBD2 TRBJ2-7 TRBV6-1 . CASSGLADSSYEQYF TGTGCCAGCAGTGGACTAGCGGACAGCTCCTACGAGCAGTACTTC
TRBD1 TRBJ1-2 TRBV4-3 once CASSQLTGNYGYTF TGCGCCAGCAGCCAATTGACAGGGAACTATGGCTACACCTTC
TRBD2 TRBJ2-3 TRBV30 . CAWSRTSGGSDTQYF TGTGCCTGGAGTCGGACTAGCGGAGGCTCAGATACGCAGTATTTT
TRBD2 TRBJ2-7 TRBV6-1 . CASSGTSGSSYEQYF TGTGCCAGCAGTGGGACTAGCGGGAGCTCCTACGAGCAGTACTTC
. TRBJ2-7 TRBV7-9 . CASSPPLDSYEQYF TGTGCCAGCAGCCCTCCATTAGACTCCTACGAGCAGTACTTC
. TRBJ2-7 TRBV9 . CASSVGIGAEQYF TGTGCCAGCAGCGTAGGGATAGGGGCCGAGCAGTACTTC
. TRBJ1-5 TRBV7-2 . CASSLEGRRNQPQHF TGTGCCAGCAGCTTAGAAGGGAGGAGGAATCAGCCCCAGCATTTT
. TRBJ1-1 TRBV7-9 . CASRNTEAFF TGTGCCAGCCGGAACACTGAAGCTTTCTTT
TRBD1 TRBJ2-7 TRBV11-1 . CASSLTIRDRDYEQYF TGTGCCAGCAGCCTGACGATCCGGGACAGGGATTACGAGCAGTACTTC
. TRBJ1-5 TRBV27 . CASSSNRGNQPQHF TGTGCCAGCAGTTCAAACAGGGGCAATCAGCCCCAGCATTTT
. TRBJ2-1 TRBV9 . CASSVAAGLYNEQFF TGTGCCAGCAGCGTCGCAGCGGGCCTCTACAATGAGCAGTTCTTC
. TRBJ1-1 TRBV7-9 . CASSFPSRGANTEAFF TGTGCCAGCAGCTTCCCCAGCCGGGGGGCTAACACTGAAGCTTTCTTT
. TRBJ2-7 TRBV29-1 once CSVTMGISNYEQYF TGCAGCGTCACGATGGGCATAAGTAACTACGAGCAGTACTTC
. TRBJ1-3 TRBV9 . CASSVEPQGLGGNTIYF TGTGCCAGCAGCGTAGAACCCCAGGGGCTGGGGGGAAACACCATATATTTT